This passage covers 28 T cell receptor beta chains from one sample sequenced in a study of long-term antiretroviral therapy in people with HIV. The assay used was immunoSEQ (version v3.0), run at survey level. Clones were sequenced by immunoSEQ multiplex PCR, and TCRdb holds only the in-frame ones, with some missing. This table has some 22,000 clones, around 85% appearing once. The sample in question was unsorted PBMCs, obtained 4 years after starting antiretroviral therapy. The receptors here all came from a man between 18 and 29 years old with HIV.

The genes are TRBV6-1 and TRBJ1-2, with unresolved D. Trimming shortened V by 8 bases and J by 3 bases, and 16 bases separated the two germline ends. Germline V CDR1 and CDR2: MNHNS, SASEGT. The CDR3 has 14 amino acids. The CDR3 protein is CASYTLGDYYGYTF. CDR3 coding DNA: TGTGCCAGCTATACTCTCGGGGATTACTATGGCTACACCTTC.

V usage is TRBV4-2 and J usage is TRBJ2-3; 12 positions match TRBD2. This CDR3 is 22 amino acids long. Germline values: CDR1 LGHNA, CDR2 YNFKEQ. V gave up 4 bases and J gave up 1 base; unmatched junction bases: 21. The CDR3 sequence is CASSPVTGLAGGLRGGTDTQYF. Here the CDR3 DNA reads TGTGCCAGCAGCCCGGTAACAGGGCTAGCGGGGGGGCTCAGGGGAGGCACAGATACGCAGTATTTT.

J is TRBJ1-2 and V is TRBV9; 10 nucleotides match TRBD1. The germline CDR1 and CDR2 sequences are SGDLS and YYNGEE. Trimming took 4 bases from V and 2 from J; bases not matched to a gene: 5. The CDR3 totals 15 residues. The CDR3 protein is CASSNGQGVNYGYTF. The CDR3 coding sequence is TGTGCCAGCAGCAATGGACAGGGGGTAAACTATGGCTACACCTTC. Full variable domain (remainder filled in from reference TRBV9 and TRBJ1-2): DSGVTQTPKHLITATGQRVTLRCSPRSGDLSVYWYQQSLDQGLQFLIQYYNGEERAKGNILERFSAQQFPDLHSELNLSSLELGDSALYFCASSNGQGVNYGYTFGSGTRLTVV.

The chain couples TRBV18 to TRBJ2-1; 7 bases fit TRBD1. The CDR3 has 19 amino acids. The germline gives CDR1 KGHSH, CDR2 LQKENI. V lost 2 bases to trimming and J lost 0 bases; unmatched junction nucleotides: 13. In DNA form, the CDR3 reads TGTGCCAGCTCACCATATCTTGATACAGGGGCTAGCTCCTACAATGAGCAGTTCTTC. Its translation: CASSPYLDTGASSYNEQFF.

The chain joins TRBV15 to TRBJ1-6; perhaps TRBD1 as D (5 bases). The length of the CDR3 is 17 residues. Germline V gene sequence: CDR1 LNHNV, CDR2 YYDKDF (reference sequence). The ends were cut back, 0 bases at V and 5 bases at J, with 14 bases in the middle. The DNA of the CDR3 is TGTGCCACCAGCAGAGATCTGTGGGGCGCCCATAATTCACCCCTCCACTTT. It encodes CATSRDLWGAHNSPLHF.

The chain combines TRBV12-5 with TRBJ1-5, with D hard to call. V was cut by 6 bases and J by 5 bases, with 14 bases left in between. The germline CDR1 and CDR2 sequences are LGHNT and FRNRAP. CDR3 length: 14 amino acids. This CDR3 is CASGSGRPDQPQHF. CDR3 DNA sequence: TGTGCTAGTGGCTCGGGCCGGCCGGATCAGCCCCAGCATTTT.

The rearrangement uses TRBV6-1 and TRBJ2-3, with 7 bases aligning to TRBD2. The CDR3 consists of 17 residues. J lost 1 base, V lost 6 bases, and 13 bases had no gene match. Germline V CDR1 and CDR2: MNHNS, SASEGT. CDR3 bases: TGTGCCAGCAGCGAAATCGGAACTAGCGTGCGCACAGATACGCAGTATTTT. This sequence encodes CASSEIGTSVRTDTQYF.

The chain is built from TRBV7-2 and TRBJ1-2; D perhaps matches TRBD1 (6 bases). CDR1 and CDR2 from the germline V gene are SGHTA and FQGNSA. The ends were cut back, 5 bases at V and 2 bases at J, with 15 bases in the middle. The CDR3 totals 15 residues. The CDR3 DNA follows: TGTGCCAGCAGCGAAAGGGGGGGCGGGAACTATGGCTACACCTTC. Amino acids: CASSERGGGNYGYTF.

This chain uses TRBV7-9 with TRBJ2-5; a weak D match, TRBD1 (6 bases). Trimming shortened V by 1 base and J by 2 bases, and 8 bases separated the two germline ends. The CDR3 sequence is 14 residues long. Germline lookup yields CDR1 SEHNR and CDR2 FQNEAQ (reference sequence). CDR3 sequence: CASSLVGGQETQYF. Written as DNA, the CDR3 is TGTGCCAGCAGCTTAGTAGGGGGACAAGAGACCCAGTACTTC. Complete variable domain (other parts from reference TRBV7-9 and TRBJ2-5): DTGVSQNPRHKITKRGQNVTFRCDPISEHNRLYWYRQTLGQGPEFLTYFQNEAQLEKSRLLSDRFSAERPKGSFSTLEIQRTEQGDSAMYLCASSLVGGQETQYFGPGTRLLVL.

This sequence joins TRBV7-9 and TRBJ1-2; D ambiguous. Germline CDR1 SEHNR, CDR2 FQNEAQ (reference sequence). The CDR3 has 15 residues. V lost 5 bases and J 4 bases, leaving 17 bases between the germline ends. DNA of the CDR3: TGTGCCAGCAGCCCCGGGCAGCTACCTATCTATGGCTACACCTTC. Its protein is CASSPGQLPIYGYTF. The complete variable domain, with remaining parts taken from reference TRBV7-9 and TRBJ1-2, reads DTGVSQNPRHKITKRGQNVTFRCDPISEHNRLYWYRQTLGQGPEFLTYFQNEAQLEKSRLLSDRFSAERPKGSFSTLEIQRTEQGDSAMYLCASSPGQLPIYGYTFGSGTRLTVV.

V usage is TRBV6-1 and J usage is TRBJ2-7; D call uncertain. Germline V gene data show CDR1 as MNHNS and CDR2 as SASEGT. V shed 0 bases and J shed 5 bases, with 11 bases lying between them. The CDR3 extends over 14 amino acids. In DNA, the CDR3 is TGTGCCAGCAGTGAAGCCCTCACTAATGACGAGCAGTACTTC. Its translation is CASSEALTNDEQYF.

The J gene is TRBJ2-1, the V gene TRBV6-6; no definite D call. CDR3 length: 14 residues. Trimming removed 5 bases from V and 12 bases from J, with 20 bases in between. From germline, CDR1 is MNHNY and CDR2 SVGAGI (reference sequence). CDR3 in amino acids: CASSPQRSVGVQFF. CDR3 nucleotide sequence: TGTGCCAGCAGTCCCCAACGATCCGTCGGCGTGCAGTTCTTC.

Note on this clone: The same CDR3 arises from other DNA sequences in this sample as well. The rearrangement uses TRBV5-4 and TRBJ1-2; possibly TRBD1 for D (5 bases). Trimming stripped 0 bases from V and 0 bases from J, with 6 bases between. The germline CDR1 and CDR2 sequences are SGHNT and YYREEE (reference sequence). The CDR3 consists of 14 residues. Written as DNA, the CDR3 is TGTGCCAGCAGCTTGGCGGGGGCTAACTATGGCTACACCTTC. It codes for CASSLAGANYGYTF.

The rearrangement joins TRBV7-8 to TRBJ2-1, with D possibly matching TRBD2 (7 bases). CDR3 length: 16 amino acids. Germline assignment: CDR1 SGHVS and CDR2 FQNEAQ. Between the trimmed V and J ends, which lost 5 bases and 2 bases, there was a span of 16 bases. CDR3 bases: TGTGCCAGCAGCCCCGGGGGGCCTAGCGCCTACAATGAGCAGTTCTTC. Translated, it gives CASSPGGPSAYNEQFF.

This chain uses TRBV6-5 with TRBJ2-7; a weak D match, TRBD1 (6 bases). Trimming pared 5 bases from V and 4 bases from J, leaving 15 bases between. There are 14 residues in the CDR3. Germline CDR1 MNHEY, CDR2 SVGAGI. DNA for the CDR3: TGTGCCAGCAGTATGGGACAACAAATTTACGAGCAGTACTTC. Encoded protein: CASSMGQQIYEQYF.

The chain joins TRBV7-6 to TRBJ1-4; unclear D gene. This CDR3 is built from 14 residues. CDR1 and CDR2 from the germline V gene are SGHVS and FNYEAQ. With 5 bases removed from V and 4 bases from J, the gap between germline ends came to 11 bases. CDR3 region: CASSRTVLNEKLFF. The CDR3 nucleotides read TGTGCCAGCAGCAGGACGGTGCTTAATGAAAAACTGTTTTTT.

This clone was seen a single time. The chain is built from TRBV13 and TRBJ2-1, with 13 bases that match TRBD2. The germline V gene encodes CDR1 PRHDT and CDR2 FYEKMQ (reference sequence). The CDR3 sequence is 16 residues long. V lost 4 bases and J lost 1; bases outside the gene matches: 1. The CDR3 loop is CASSWGLAGSYNEQFF. In DNA form, the CDR3 reads TGTGCCAGCAGCTGGGGACTAGCGGGGTCCTACAATGAGCAGTTCTTC.

The CDR3 reads CTSSAPSGSNPSTDTQYF. CDR3 DNA sequence: TGCACCAGCAGCGCTCCTAGCGGGAGCAACCCTAGCACAGATACGCAGTATTTT. The chain has TRBV1 and TRBJ2-3; the table's D gene call, TRBD2, was not cross checked with the DNA. TRBV1 is a pseudogene locus. The CDR3 runs 18 residues.

This rearrangement joins TRBV2 to TRBJ2-3; tentatively, D is TRBD1 (6 bases). This CDR3 region has 15 residues. Trimming pared 8 bases from V and 2 bases from J, leaving 17 bases between. In germline, CDR1 is SNHLY, CDR2 FYNNEI. The CDR3 DNA reads as TGTGCCAGCTTCGCCCCGGGACACTACACAGATACGCAGTATTTT. This sequence encodes CASFAPGHYTDTQYF. The full variable domain, rest sourced from reference TRBV2 and TRBJ2-3, is EPEVTQTPSHQVTQMGQEVILRCVPISNHLYFYWYRQILGQKVEFLVSFYNNEISEKSEIFDDQFSVERPDGSNFTLKIRSTKLEDSAMYFCASFAPGHYTDTQYFGPGTRLTVL.

This clone has just one count. The chain couples TRBV5-1 to TRBJ2-3; no clear D gene. Between the trimmed V and J ends, which lost 1 base and 10 bases, there was a span of 10 bases. The germline V gene encodes CDR1 SGHRS and CDR2 YFSETQ. CDR3 length: 12 residues. The CDR3 region is CASSLSVGSQYF. The CDR3 DNA is TGCGCCAGCAGCTTGTCGGTGGGATCGCAGTATTTT.

This chain connects TRBV25-1 to TRBJ2-6, with TRBD1 as a possible D gene (6 bases). Germline loops: CDR1 MGHDK, CDR2 SYGVNS. Trimming left V 8 bases short and J 4 bases short, with 18 bases between. The CDR3 is 16 residues long. CDR3 sequence reads: CASSTPLGAGANVLTF. CDR3 nucleotides: TGTGCCAGCTCTACCCCCTTGGGGGCAGGGGCCAACGTCCTGACTTTC.

The rearrangement joins TRBV7-3 to TRBJ1-1; D not certain. The V gene's germline CDR1 is SGHTA and CDR2 FQGTGA. The ends were cut back, 4 bases at V and 0 bases at J, with 6 bases in the middle. This CDR3 contains 13 residues. CDR3 nucleotides: TGTGCCAGCAGCTACCATATGAACACTGAAGCTTTCTTT. It yields the protein CASSYHMNTEAFF.

V usage is TRBV11-2 and J usage is TRBJ2-3, with a weak D call TRBD2 (5 bases). Germline CDR1 is SGHAT and CDR2 is FQNNGV. Trimming took off 5 bases at V and 8 bases at J, with 8 bases between the two ends. The CDR3 sequence is 11 residues long. The CDR3 here is CASSPGGTQYF. The DNA of the CDR3 is TGTGCCAGCAGCCCTGGAGGTACGCAGTATTTT.

This chain uses TRBV19 with TRBJ2-3; D not certain. The CDR3 covers 16 residues. Trimming removed 6 bases from V and 1 base from J, with 17 bases in between. CDR1 is LNHDA and CDR2 is SQIVND in the germline V gene (reference sequence). CDR3: CASSTLTGVGTDTQYF. The CDR3, as DNA: TGTGCCAGTAGCACCTTGACTGGGGTGGGCACAGATACGCAGTATTTT.

V usage is TRBV15 and J usage is TRBJ2-2; 8 nucleotides line up with TRBD2. Germline V gene data show CDR1 as LNHNV and CDR2 as YYDKDF (reference sequence). The CDR3 consists of 16 residues. Trimming cost V 0 bases and J 4 bases; bases outside gene matches: 4. CDR3: CATSRDAGGSTGELFF. The CDR3 DNA sequence: TGTGCCACCAGCAGAGATGCGGGGGGCTCCACCGGGGAGCTGTTTTTT.

The chain carries TRBV18 and TRBJ1-2; D unresolved. Trimming removed 3 bases at V and 4 bases at J, with 9 bases between. The CDR3 covers 13 residues. The germline V gene has CDR1 KGHSH and CDR2 LQKENI. CDR3 amino acids: CASSPGSGYGYTF. CDR3 sequence (DNA): TGTGCCAGCTCACCGGGATCGGGCTATGGCTACACCTTC.

This chain uses TRBV29-1 with TRBJ2-5; D gene ambiguous. V dropped 7 bases and J dropped 4 bases, with 16 bases sitting between them. The CDR3 sequence is 13 residues long. From germline, CDR1 is SQVTM and CDR2 ANQGSEA. CDR3 protein: CSALNLLSETQYF. CDR3 in DNA: TGCAGCGCGCTGAACCTATTGTCAGAGACCCAGTACTTC.

V is TRBV7-6 and J is TRBJ2-1, with TRBD1 identical over 8 bases. Germline V gene lookup returns CDR1 SGHVS and CDR2 FNYEAQ. Losses at the gene ends were 0 bases for V and 7 bases for J; bases not matched to a gene: 8. CDR3 length equals 16 residues. The CDR3 is CASSLAHLTGVNEQFF. Here the CDR3 DNA reads TGTGCCAGCAGCTTAGCGCATTTGACAGGGGTAAATGAGCAGTTCTTC.